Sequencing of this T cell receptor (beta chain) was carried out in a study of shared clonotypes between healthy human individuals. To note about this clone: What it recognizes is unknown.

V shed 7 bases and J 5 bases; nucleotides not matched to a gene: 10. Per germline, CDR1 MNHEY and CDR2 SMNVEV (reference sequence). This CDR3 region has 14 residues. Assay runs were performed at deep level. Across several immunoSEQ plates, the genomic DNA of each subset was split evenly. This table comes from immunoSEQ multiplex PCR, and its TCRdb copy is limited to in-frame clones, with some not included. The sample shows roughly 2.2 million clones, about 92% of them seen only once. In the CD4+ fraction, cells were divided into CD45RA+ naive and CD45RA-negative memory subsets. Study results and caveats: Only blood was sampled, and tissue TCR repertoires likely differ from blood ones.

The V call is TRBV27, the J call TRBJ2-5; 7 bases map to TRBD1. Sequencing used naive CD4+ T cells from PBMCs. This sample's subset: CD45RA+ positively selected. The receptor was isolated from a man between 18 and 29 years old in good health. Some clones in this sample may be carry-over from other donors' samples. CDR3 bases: TGTGCCAGCACCAAGACAGGGCCGCGGGAGACCCAGTACTTC. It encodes CASTKTGPRETQYF.